One sample yielded the 16 T cell receptor beta chains listed below, sequenced in a study of shared clonotypes between healthy human individuals. The protocol was immunoSEQ multiplex PCR, while the TCRdb copy is restricted to in-frame clones and leaves out a portion. Among 450,000 to 500,000 clones listed, 76% were seen once. Sequencing input: PBMCs. The receptors shown here come from a woman in her thirties or forties in good health. Some clones in this sample may be carry-over from other donors' samples.

This chain joins TRBV7-9 and TRBJ2-7, with D possibly matching TRBD2 (6 bases). The V gene's germline CDR1 is SEHNR and CDR2 FQNEAQ (reference sequence). The CDR3 spans 12 residues. The V end was cut by 1 base, the J end by 6 bases, with 7 bases between. The CDR3 is CASSLEGGEQYF. DNA for the CDR3: TGTGCCAGCAGCTTAGAGGGAGGCGAGCAGTACTTC.

The chain combines TRBV21-1 with TRBJ2-7; the table calls TRBD2, which could not be checked here. TRBV21-1 is a known pseudogene. The CDR3 is 14 amino acids. CDR3 region: CAAKGRGISYEQYF. Written as DNA, the CDR3 is TGTGCCGCTAAGGGGCGGGGAATCTCCTACGAGCAGTACTTC.

The chain recombines TRBV27 with TRBJ2-6; maybe TRBD2 (6 bases). Germline V CDR1 and CDR2: MNHEY, SMNVEV (reference sequence). V was trimmed by 6 bases and J by 0 bases, leaving 9 bases between them. This CDR3 comprises 15 residues. CDR3 amino acids: CASRRDDSGANVLTF. The CDR3 nucleotides are TGTGCCAGCAGGCGGGACGACTCTGGGGCCAACGTCCTGACTTTC.

The chain joins TRBV30 to TRBJ1-1; D possibly corresponds to TRBD1 (6 bases). The CDR3 has 14 residues. Germline-derived CDR1 and CDR2 are GTSNPN and SVGIG (reference sequence). V lost 3 bases and J lost 0, with 11 bases in between. The chain's CDR3 is CAWSGGAVNTEAFF. The CDR3 coding sequence is TGTGCCTGGAGCGGGGGGGCGGTGAACACTGAAGCTTTCTTT.

The gene calls are TRBV30 and TRBJ2-7; a possible D gene is TRBD1 (6 bases). Trimming pared 7 bases from V and 0 bases from J, leaving 13 bases between. This CDR3 is 13 amino acids long. Germline V lookup: CDR1 GTSNPN, CDR2 SVGIG (reference sequence). The CDR3 sequence is CASSRGFSYEQYF. For the CDR3, the DNA is TGTGCCTCTAGCAGGGGTTTCTCCTACGAGCAGTACTTC.

The chain recombines TRBV11-2 with TRBJ2-7; possibly TRBD1 for D (6 bases). Trimming pared 0 bases from V and 0 bases from J, leaving 6 bases between. This CDR3 has 14 amino acids. Germline values: CDR1 SGHAT, CDR2 FQNNGV. The CDR3 sequence is CASSLDRGSYEQYF. Here the CDR3 DNA reads TGTGCCAGCAGCTTAGACAGGGGCTCCTACGAGCAGTACTTC.

This rearrangement joins TRBV5-1 to TRBJ2-5; D not resolved. The length of the CDR3 is 14 residues. V lost 0 bases to trimming and J lost 0 bases, with 6 bases between them. CDR1 is SGHRS, CDR2 YFSETQ, per germline. The CDR3 protein is CASSLDSNQETQYF. The CDR3 nucleotides read TGCGCCAGCAGCTTGGACAGCAACCAAGAGACCCAGTACTTC.

As to this clone: This likely came from a read error, as a far larger clone is one base away. Other DNA sequences of this sample code for an identical CDR3. The rearrangement joins TRBV6-5 to TRBJ2-5; TRBD2 is a possible D gene (5 bases). The J call may be in error: the DNA end matches TRBJ2-7 better. CDR3 size: 15 residues. Germline lookup yields CDR1 MNHEY and CDR2 SVGAGI. The CDR3 region has the DNA TGTGCCAGCAGCGTCTCCACGGACTCATCCTACGAGCAGTACTTC. Protein product: CASSVSTDSSYEQYF.

The chain uses TRBV4-2 and TRBJ2-3; no firm D call. V was trimmed by 0 bases and J by 2 bases, leaving 9 bases between them. CDR3 length equals 15 residues. The germline gives CDR1 LGHNA, CDR2 YNFKEQ. The DNA for the CDR3 is TGTGCCAGCAGCCAAGAGGTCCTGGCCACAGATACGCAGTATTTT. Translating it yields CASSQEVLATDTQYF.

V usage is TRBV5-5 and J usage is TRBJ1-4; D is unresolved. Germline CDR1 and CDR2: SGHKS and YYEKEE (reference sequence). V was cut by 2 bases and J by 4 bases, with 9 bases left in between. The CDR3 has 14 residues. The CDR3 sequence is CASSFVAGNEKLFF. The CDR3, as DNA: TGTGCCAGCAGCTTCGTCGCCGGTAATGAAAAACTGTTTTTT. The complete variable domain, with remaining parts taken from reference TRBV5-5 and TRBJ1-4, reads DAGVTQSPTHLIKTRGQQVTLRCSPISGHKSVSWYQQVLGQGPQFIFQYYEKEERGRGNFPDRFSARQFPNYSSELNVNALLLGDSALYLCASSFVAGNEKLFFGSGTQLSVL.

The rearrangement uses TRBV19 and TRBJ2-3; D might be TRBD2 (6 bases). The V gene's germline CDR1 is LNHDA and CDR2 SQIVND (reference sequence). Trimming cost V 6 bases and J 0 bases, with 10 bases left between them. The CDR3 consists of 14 residues. The DNA for the CDR3 is TGTGCCAGTAGCCCGGGAGCGAGCACAGATACGCAGTATTTT. It specifies CASSPGASTDTQYF.

The gene calls are TRBV10-3 and TRBJ2-7, with TRBD1 matching over 8 bases. Per the germline V gene, CDR1 is ENHRY and CDR2 is SYGVKD. J gave up 5 bases and V 3 bases, and 9 bases lay outside the gene matches. This CDR3 has 15 residues. CDR3 bases: TGTGCCATCAGTGAACGACAGGGGTTGAGGGACGAGCAGTACTTC. Protein product: CAISERQGLRDEQYF.

Of note for this clone: At one of its ends the junction is not consistent with the germline gene, which may arise from a read error. The chain combines TRBV6-5 with TRBJ2-7; no firm D call. CDR1 MNHEY and CDR2 SVGAGI come from the germline V gene. The CDR3 is 14 amino acids. The CDR3, as DNA: TGTGCCATCAGTGAGGAGCAGAATCAATACGAGCAGTACTTC. It translates to CAISEEQNQYEQYF.

This clone was observed at least ten times. The rearrangement uses TRBV11-2 and TRBJ2-1; 7 bases agree with TRBD2. Germline trimming cut 2 bases from V and 1 base from J; bases unmatched to any gene: 5. Germline CDR1 reads SGHAT; CDR2 reads FQNNGV. The CDR3 loop spans 16 amino acids. CDR3 region: CASSLRGDRSYNEQFF. DNA of the CDR3: TGTGCCAGCAGCTTACGGGGGGATAGGTCCTACAATGAGCAGTTCTTC.

The chain is built from TRBV6-1 and TRBJ2-7, with D unclear. V shed 2 bases and J shed 4 bases, with 9 bases lying between them. CDR1 and CDR2 from the germline V gene are MNHNS and SASEGT. CDR3 length: 13 residues. CDR3 sequence reads: CASSENTSYEQYF. In nucleotides, the CDR3 is TGTGCCAGCAGTGAAAACACTTCGTACGAGCAGTACTTC.

The V gene is TRBV15, the J gene TRBJ2-7; D perhaps matches TRBD2 (6 bases). V was clipped by 2 bases and J by 0 bases, with 11 bases between them. The CDR3 runs to 15 residues. Germline V CDR1 and CDR2: LNHNV, YYDKDF (reference sequence). For the CDR3, the DNA is TGTGCCACCAGCAGAAGGGACTCTCGCTCCTACGAGCAGTACTTC. Protein product: CATSRRDSRSYEQYF.